This T cell receptor beta chain was identified during a study of blood T cell repertoires in COVID-19. Study-level information: T cells, B-cell-depleted T cells, or PBMCs supplied cDNA or gDNA.

This CDR3 region has 13 residues. Germline values: CDR1 SGHRS, CDR2 YFSETQ. V shed 2 bases and J shed 3 bases, with 5 bases lying between them. Authors' data handling: The authors estimated nucleated cell counts from reference gene primer amplification. Data came from immunoSEQ multiplex PCR; TCRdb stores just in-frame clones and leaves some out. From that table come the V and J calls and clone size; the DNA was used to work out D and trimming. The sample shows about 60,000 clones, roughly 88% of them seen only once. Sequenced material: peripheral blood. The receptor was derived from a human donor in a cohort sampled during active COVID-19. The J gene is TRBJ2-2, the V gene TRBV5-1, with D perhaps TRBD1 (5 bases). The CDR3 coding sequence is TGCGCCAGCAGCTTCAGGGACACCGGGGAGCTGTTTTTT. Protein: CASSFRDTGELFF.